These T cell receptor beta chains were read from a single sample in a study of blood T cell repertoires in COVID-19. Sequencing was performed with immunoSEQ multiplex PCR; in TCRdb, only in-frame clones are kept and a portion is missing. This sample has 200,000 to 250,000 clones, with 86% found just once. Sequenced input: PBMCs or T cells enriched from blood (not recorded which). Receptors originate from a woman between 40 and 50 years old with acute COVID-19. Both conserved end residues are part of each CDR3. The D gene is left open where the match is weak. Size is stated for part of the rows, as once, few or many counts, or as a class when the clone is expanded.

TRBV24-1	TRBJ1-4	-	few	14	CATSAAGIGEKLFF	TGTGCCACCAGTGCGGCGGGAATAGGCGAAAAACTGTTTTTT
TRBV7-3	TRBJ1-1	-	-	15	CASSLLAGVGTEAFF	TGTGCCAGCAGCTTACTAGCAGGGGTCGGAACTGAAGCTTTCTTT
TRBV3-1/TRBV3-2	TRBJ2-2	TRBD2	-	15	CASRTGLAGAGELFF	TGTGCCAGCAGGACTGGACTAGCGGGGGCCGGGGAGCTGTTTTTT
TRBV14	TRBJ1-1	-	-	13	CASRPGLNTEAFF	TGTGCCAGCAGGCCAGGGTTGAACACTGAAGCTTTCTTT
TRBV5-6	TRBJ2-7	TRBD1	-	16	CASSLFGQGVSYEQYF	TGTGCCAGCAGCTTGTTTGGACAGGGGGTCTCCTACGAGCAGTACTTC
TRBV28	TRBJ2-2	-	-	16	CASSSIGTSNTGELFF	TGTGCCAGCAGTTCGATCGGGACATCGAACACCGGGGAGCTGTTTTTT
TRBV5-1	TRBJ2-7	-	-	18	CASSPISTLTLAPYEQYF	TGCGCCAGCAGCCCCATCTCCACGCTGACCCTAGCGCCATACGAGCAGTACTTC
TRBV4-1	TRBJ1-4	-	-	15	CASSLLFATNEKLFF	TGCGCCAGCAGCCTTCTATTTGCAACTAATGAAAAACTGTTTTTT
TRBV11-2	TRBJ2-1	TRBD2	-	17	CASSLGPSGGAYNEQFF	TGTGCCAGCAGCTTAGGGCCTAGCGGGGGGGCCTACAATGAGCAGTTCTTC
TRBV3-1/TRBV3-2	TRBJ1-5	-	-	19	CASSQGRRRPGKCNQPQHF	TGTGCCAGCAGCCAAGGGAGGCGGCGGCCGGGGAAATGCAATCAGCCCCAGCATTTT
TRBV5-4	TRBJ2-3	-	-	12	CASSLSTDTQYF	TGTGCCAGCAGTTTAAGCACAGATACGCAGTATTTT
TRBV19	TRBJ1-1	TRBD1	-	15	CASMGTGRVDTEAFF	TGTGCCAGTATGGGGACAGGGCGTGTTGACACTGAAGCTTTCTTT
TRBV9	TRBJ1-6	TRBD1	-	15	CASSPGQGKNSPLHF	TGTGCCAGCAGCCCAGGACAGGGAAAAAATTCACCCCTCCACTTT
TRBV27	TRBJ1-5	-	-	13	CASSVRENQPQHF	TGTGCCAGCAGTGTAAGGGAGAATCAGCCCCAGCATTTT
TRBV6-5	TRBJ1-2	-	-	13	CASSFGGSLGYTF	TGTGCCAGCAGTTTCGGGGGTTCTTTAGGCTACACCTTC
TRBV6-5	TRBJ2-1	-	few	13	CASSYPLYNEQFF	TGTGCCAGCAGCTATCCCCTTTACAATGAGCAGTTCTTC
TRBV20-1	TRBJ1-5	-	-	13	CSASGQINQPQHF	TGCAGTGCTAGTGGACAGATCAATCAGCCCCAGCATTTT
TRBV11-2	TRBJ2-6	TRBD1	-	16	CASSLQQGAGANVLTF	TGTGCCAGCAGCTTACAACAGGGGGCTGGGGCCAACGTCCTGACTTTC
TRBV5-4	TRBJ1-4	TRBD1	-	16	CASSPYRGPTNEKLFF	TGTGCCAGCAGCCCCTACAGGGGGCCGACTAATGAAAAACTGTTTTTT
TRBV19	TRBJ1-1	TRBD1	-	14	CASKGDRGRTEAFF	TGTGCCAGTAAGGGGGACAGGGGGCGGACTGAAGCTTTCTTT
TRBV5-1	TRBJ2-1	-	-	15	CASSLSQGLYNEQFF	TGCGCCAGCAGCTTGAGTCAGGGCCTCTACAATGAGCAGTTCTTC
TRBV5-4	TRBJ1-2	-	-	15	CASSPEIDPNYGYTF	TGTGCCAGCAGCCCTGAAATAGATCCTAACTATGGCTACACCTTC
TRBV7-3	TRBJ2-5	-	-	15	CASSLRSDLAETQYF	TGTGCCAGCAGCTTAAGGTCAGACTTGGCGGAGACCCAGTACTTC
TRBV5-6	TRBJ1-1	-	-	16	CASGRTAQFLNTEAFF	TGTGCCAGTGGCAGGACAGCCCAATTTCTGAACACTGAAGCTTTCTTT
TRBV5-1	TRBJ1-1	-	-	13	CASSVGVGAEAFF	TGCGCCAGCAGCGTAGGGGTGGGCGCTGAAGCTTTCTTT
TRBV27	TRBJ2-7	TRBD2	-	13	CASSLQGLDEQYF	TGTGCCAGCAGTTTACAGGGACTAGACGAGCAGTACTTC
TRBV7-3	TRBJ2-1	TRBD2	-	17	CASSSQPGLGAYNEQFF	TGTGCCAGCAGCTCCCAACCGGGACTAGGGGCCTACAATGAGCAGTTCTTC
TRBV19	TRBJ2-7	TRBD1	-	14	CASKAGTGDYEQYF	TGTGCCAGCAAGGCCGGGACAGGGGACTACGAGCAGTACTTC
TRBV19	TRBJ1-3	-	-	15	CASSIREPSGNTIYF	TGTGCCAGTAGTATCCGAGAACCCTCTGGAAACACCATATATTTT
TRBV11-2	TRBJ2-1	-	-	16	CASSPRTGSSYNEQFF	TGTGCCAGCAGCCCGAGGACGGGAAGCTCCTACAATGAGCAGTTCTTC
TRBV5-1	TRBJ1-3	TRBD1	few	15	CASRLGQGGGNTIYF	TGCGCCAGCAGGCTGGGACAGGGGGGAGGAAACACCATATATTTT
TRBV29-1	TRBJ2-1	-	-	11	CSVRPGNEQFF	TGCAGCGTCCGTCCAGGGAATGAGCAGTTCTTC
TRBV6-5	TRBJ2-2	TRBD1	-	15	CASSIRTGTTGELFF	TGTGCCAGCAGTATTCGGACAGGGACCACCGGGGAGCTGTTTTTT
TRBV19	TRBJ1-2	TRBD1	-	15	CASSTPGGFKNGYTF	TGTGCCAGTAGTACTCCAGGGGGCTTTAAGAATGGCTACACCTTC
TRBV19	TRBJ1-6	TRBD1	-	18	CASKRLQTRQGDNSPLHF	TGTGCCAGTAAACGACTGCAAACTAGACAGGGCGATAATTCACCCCTCCACTTT
TRBV9	TRBJ1-3	TRBD1	-	15	CASSVDRGKGNTIYF	TGTGCCAGCAGCGTAGACAGGGGGAAGGGAAACACCATATATTTT
TRBV18	TRBJ2-2	-	-	16	CASSPGTGGDTGELFF	TGTGCCAGCTCACCAGGTACAGGCGGGGACACCGGGGAGCTGTTTTTT
TRBV7-2	TRBJ2-1	TRBD2	-	14	CASSFAGGRNEQFF	TGTGCCAGCAGCTTCGCGGGGGGGCGAAATGAGCAGTTCTTC
TRBV5-1	TRBJ2-7	TRBD1	-	14	CASSPRQGAYEQYF	TGCGCCAGCAGCCCAAGACAGGGGGCCTACGAGCAGTACTTC